The 20 T cell receptor beta chains below were found in one sample sequenced in a study of monozygotic twins with inflammatory bowel disease. From the 5' RACE reads, TCRdb lists one entry per CDR3 protein and no DNA. The sample shows approximately 400,000 distinct CDR3 sequences, and 2% to 3% sits with its ten largest clones. The sample consisted of blood. The receptor set was obtained from a human donor with ulcerative colitis or Crohn's disease, or a healthy co-twin of an affected twin (not recorded which).

V and J are TRBV7-2 and TRBJ1-3. Germline CDR1 SGHTA, CDR2 FQGNSA. This CDR3 region has 15 residues. The CDR3 reads CASSLAQKAGNTIYF. The full variable domain, rest sourced from reference TRBV7-2 and TRBJ1-3, is GAGVSQSPSNKVTEKGKDVELRCDPISGHTALYWYRQSLGQGLEFLIYFQGNSAPDKSGLPSDRFSAERTGGSVSTLTIQRTQQEDSAVYLCASSLAQKAGNTIYFGEGSWLTVV.

The chain employs TRBV7-3 and TRBJ2-1; TCRdb gives TRBD2 as the D gene, but with no DNA this cannot be confirmed. The CDR3 consists of 14 residues. The germline CDR1 and CDR2 sequences are SGHTA and FQGTGA. The chain's CDR3 is CASSRLAGGNEQFF.

This chain connects TRBV30 to TRBJ1-1. The CDR3 totals 12 residues. Germline V lookup: CDR1 GTSNPN, CDR2 SVGIG (reference sequence). The CDR3 spells CAWGRTNTEAFF.

The chain recombines TRBV4-1 with TRBJ2-5; checking the TCRdb D call of TRBD2 is not possible without DNA. The CDR3 covers 15 residues. Germline CDR1 reads MGHRA; CDR2 reads YSYEKL. The CDR3 region is CASSGLAGGLETQYF.

CDR3 region: CASKGASSYNSPLHF. The J gene is TRBJ1-6, the V gene TRBV7-2; as DNA is missing, the TRBD1 call by TCRdb cannot be tested. This CDR3 region has 15 residues. Germline-derived CDR1 and CDR2 are SGHTA and FQGNSA. The whole variable domain, filled in from reference TRBV7-2 and TRBJ1-6, reads GAGVSQSPSNKVTEKGKDVELRCDPISGHTALYWYRQSLGQGLEFLIYFQGNSAPDKSGLPSDRFSAERTGGSVSTLTIQRTQQEDSAVYLCASKGASSYNSPLHFGNGTRLTVT.

The chain carries TRBV12-3 or TRBV12-4 and TRBJ2-3; TCRdb's D call, TRBD1, is unchecked because there is no DNA. The CDR3 is made up of 17 amino acids. CDR3 amino acids: CASSLTPGTNPTDTQYF.

The chain has TRBV2 and TRBJ2-1; absent DNA, TCRdb's TRBD2 call cannot be checked. The length of the CDR3 is 17 residues. Germline CDR1 is SNHLY and CDR2 is FYNNEI. The chain's CDR3 is CASRVRTSALSSNEQFF.

This sequence joins TRBV3-1 and TRBJ1-1; absent DNA, TCRdb's TRBD1 call cannot be checked. Germline CDR1 is LGHDT and CDR2 is YNNKEL (reference sequence). CDR3 length equals 15 residues. The CDR3 sequence: CASSQLGTGNTEAFF.

This chain uses TRBV20-1 with TRBJ2-1; the D call of TRBD2 rests on TCRdb alone, since no DNA is present to check it. The CDR3 runs to 15 residues. From germline, CDR1 is DFQATT and CDR2 SNEGSKA (reference sequence). CDR3 loop: CSARGGTSGRNEQFF.

This chain uses TRBV20-1 with TRBJ2-3; the D gene TCRdb calls, TRBD2, cannot be checked with no DNA. CDR1 and CDR2 from the germline V gene are DFQATT and SNEGSKA (reference sequence). CDR3 length equals 16 residues. CDR3 sequence: CSARAIAGASTDTQYF.

This chain links TRBV28 with TRBJ2-1; the TCRdb call, TRBD2, lacks DNA for checking. CDR1 MDHEN and CDR2 SYDVKM come from the germline V gene. There are 19 residues in the CDR3. CDR3 amino acids: CASSFMTGGTPSSYNEQFF.

V and J are TRBV7-2 and TRBJ1-2; as DNA is missing, the TRBD1 call by TCRdb cannot be tested. Germline V gene data show CDR1 as SGHTA and CDR2 as FQGNSA. The length of the CDR3 is 13 residues. The CDR3 sequence: CASSGDPGYGYTF.

The V call is TRBV7-2, the J call TRBJ2-3; TCRdb's assignment of TRBD2 cannot be checked, as there is no DNA. This CDR3 is 16 amino acids long. The germline V gene encodes CDR1 SGHTA and CDR2 FQGNSA. The chain's CDR3 is CASSLDWGLGTDTQYF.

The rearrangement joins TRBV27 to TRBJ2-1; the TCRdb call, TRBD1, lacks DNA for checking. This CDR3 comprises 16 residues. The germline V gene encodes CDR1 MNHEY and CDR2 SMNVEV (reference sequence). CDR3 loop: CASSLFPGSSYNEQFF.

The V gene is TRBV10-2, the J gene TRBJ1-2; TCRdb outputs TRBD1, but without DNA this stays unchecked. There are 12 residues in the CDR3. CDR1 is WSHSY and CDR2 is SAAADI in the germline V gene. The CDR3 sequence: CASSARTDGYTF.

The rearrangement joins TRBV9 to TRBJ2-1; the D gene TCRdb calls, TRBD2, cannot be checked with no DNA. This CDR3 is 17 amino acids long. Germline CDR1 is SGDLS and CDR2 is YYNGEE. CDR3 residues: CASSVVAGGLRYNEQFF.

CDR3 protein: CASSLDHYPKETQYF. This chain links TRBV7-2 with TRBJ2-5. This CDR3 is 15 amino acids long. CDR1 is SGHTA, CDR2 FQGNSA, per germline.

CDR3: CSARAITYNEQFF. The chain is built from TRBV20-1 and TRBJ2-1. Germline lookup yields CDR1 DFQATT and CDR2 SNEGSKA (reference sequence). The CDR3 length is 13 residues.

CDR3 protein: CASSYRTGLEAFF. The chain uses TRBV12-3 or TRBV12-4 and TRBJ1-1; TCRdb names TRBD1, which stays unverified in the absence of DNA. The CDR3 is 13 amino acids.

This chain links TRBV6-4 with TRBJ1-2; the D call from TCRdb, TRBD1, cannot be confirmed without DNA. The germline V gene encodes CDR1 MRHNA and CDR2 SNTAGT. The CDR3 consists of 14 residues. CDR3 sequence: CASSESGGHYGYTF.